This T cell receptor (beta chain) was recovered during a study of blood T cells in healthy people across ages. Study-wide context: Template-switching capture recovered about one barcoded beta molecule per two T cells.

As regards this clonotype: Its antigen is as yet unknown.

The second PCR ran roughly 6 to 12 cycles with a sample-barcoded 5' primer and J-beta primers. MiXCR, run by TCRdb on the 5' RACE reads, gives a single entry per CDR3 protein. This repertoire shows around 970,000 distinct CDR3 sequences, roughly half found once; its top ten account for about a fifth. The CDR3 consists of 13 residues. Germline V CDR1 and CDR2: MNHNY, SVGAGI (reference sequence). V was cut by 8 bases and J by 0 bases, with 9 bases left in between. Study results and limitations: Comparison with aged donors showed that long-lived donors had more naive CD4+ cells and higher diversity. Roughly linear declines in TCR beta diversity per million T cells occurred with age.

This clonotype originated in a woman aged 55 to 70 in good health. Material for sequencing was blood. The chain employs TRBV6-6 and TRBJ2-3; either TRBD1 or TRBD2 may supply D (5 bases each). CDR3 DNA: TGTGCCAGCGGGGGACCTAGCACAGATACGCAGTATTTT. This encodes CASGGPSTDTQYF.